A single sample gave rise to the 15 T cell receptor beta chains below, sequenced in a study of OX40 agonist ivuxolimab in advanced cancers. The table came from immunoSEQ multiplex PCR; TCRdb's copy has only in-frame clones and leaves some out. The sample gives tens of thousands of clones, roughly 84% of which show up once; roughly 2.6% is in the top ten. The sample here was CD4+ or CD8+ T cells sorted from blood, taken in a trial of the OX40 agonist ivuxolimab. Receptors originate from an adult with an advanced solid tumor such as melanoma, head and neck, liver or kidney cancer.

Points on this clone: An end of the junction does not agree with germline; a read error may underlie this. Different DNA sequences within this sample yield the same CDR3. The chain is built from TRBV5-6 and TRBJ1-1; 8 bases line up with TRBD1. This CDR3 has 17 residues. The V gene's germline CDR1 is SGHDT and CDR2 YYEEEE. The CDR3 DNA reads TGTGCCAGCACGATGCCGGGACAGGTCTCCTCGAACACCGAAGCTTTCTTT. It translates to CASTMPGQVSSNTEAFF.

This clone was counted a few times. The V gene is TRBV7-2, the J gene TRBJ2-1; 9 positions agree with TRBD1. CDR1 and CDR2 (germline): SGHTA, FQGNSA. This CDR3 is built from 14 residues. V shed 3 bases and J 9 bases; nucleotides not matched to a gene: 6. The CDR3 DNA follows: TGTGCCAGCAGCTTGGGACAGGGTGGGAGTGAGCAGTTCTTC. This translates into CASSLGQGGSEQFF.

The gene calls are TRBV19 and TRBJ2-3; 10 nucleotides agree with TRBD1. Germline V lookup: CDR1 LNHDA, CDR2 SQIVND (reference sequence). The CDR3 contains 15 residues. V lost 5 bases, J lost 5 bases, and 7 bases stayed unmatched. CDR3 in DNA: TGTGCCAGTAGTCAAGGACAGGGGGATGTAGATACGCAGTATTTT. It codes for CASSQGQGDVDTQYF.

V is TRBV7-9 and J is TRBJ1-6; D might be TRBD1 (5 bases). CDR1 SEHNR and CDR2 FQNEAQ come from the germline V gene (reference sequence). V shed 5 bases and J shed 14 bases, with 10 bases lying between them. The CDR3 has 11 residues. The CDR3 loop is CASSMVGALHF. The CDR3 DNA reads TGTGCCAGCAGCATGGTAGGGGCCCTCCACTTT.

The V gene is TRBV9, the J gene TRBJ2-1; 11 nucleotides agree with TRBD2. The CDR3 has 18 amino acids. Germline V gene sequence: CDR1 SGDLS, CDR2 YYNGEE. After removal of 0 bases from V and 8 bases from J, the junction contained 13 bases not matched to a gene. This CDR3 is CASSVASSGGLRPHEQFF. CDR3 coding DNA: TGTGCCAGCAGCGTAGCTTCTAGCGGGGGGCTCCGCCCACATGAGCAGTTCTTC.

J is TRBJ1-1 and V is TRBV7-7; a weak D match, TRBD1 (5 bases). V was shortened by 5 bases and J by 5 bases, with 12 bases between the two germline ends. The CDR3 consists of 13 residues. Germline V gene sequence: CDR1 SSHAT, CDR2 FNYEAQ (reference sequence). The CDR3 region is CASSVVEGTEAFF. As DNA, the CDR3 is TGTGCCAGCAGCGTTGTCGAGGGGACTGAAGCTTTCTTT.

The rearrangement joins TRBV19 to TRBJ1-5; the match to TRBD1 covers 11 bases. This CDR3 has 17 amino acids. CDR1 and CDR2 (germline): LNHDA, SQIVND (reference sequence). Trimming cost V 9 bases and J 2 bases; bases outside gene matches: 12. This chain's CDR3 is CASTNVGTGGGNQPQHF. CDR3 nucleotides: TGTGCCAGCACAAACGTCGGGACAGGGGGAGGCAATCAGCCCCAGCATTTT.

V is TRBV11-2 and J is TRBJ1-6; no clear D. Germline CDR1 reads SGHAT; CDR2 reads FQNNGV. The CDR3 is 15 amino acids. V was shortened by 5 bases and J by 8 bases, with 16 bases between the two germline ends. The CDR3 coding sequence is TGTGCCAGCAGCCCACCCCCGGGTGCTGATTCACCCCTCCACTTT. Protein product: CASSPPPGADSPLHF. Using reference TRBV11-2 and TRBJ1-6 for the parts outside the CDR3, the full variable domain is EAGVAQSPRYKIIEKRQSVAFWCNPISGHATLYWYQQILGQGPKLLIQFQNNGVVDDSQLPKDRFSAERLKGVDSTLKIQPAKLEDSAVYLCASSPPPGADSPLHFGNGTRLTVT.

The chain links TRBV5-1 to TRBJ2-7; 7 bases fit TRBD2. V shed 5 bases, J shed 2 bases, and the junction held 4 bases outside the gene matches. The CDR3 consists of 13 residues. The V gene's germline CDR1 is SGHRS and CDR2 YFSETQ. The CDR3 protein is CASRLANAYEQYF. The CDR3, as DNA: TGCGCCAGCAGACTAGCGAATGCCTACGAGCAGTACTTC.

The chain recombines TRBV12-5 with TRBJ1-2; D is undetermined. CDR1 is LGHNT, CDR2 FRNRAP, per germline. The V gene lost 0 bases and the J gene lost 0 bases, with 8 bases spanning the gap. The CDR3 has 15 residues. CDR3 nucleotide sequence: TGTGCTAGTGGTTTGGTATCGCAGACTAACTATGGCTACACCTTC. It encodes CASGLVSQTNYGYTF.

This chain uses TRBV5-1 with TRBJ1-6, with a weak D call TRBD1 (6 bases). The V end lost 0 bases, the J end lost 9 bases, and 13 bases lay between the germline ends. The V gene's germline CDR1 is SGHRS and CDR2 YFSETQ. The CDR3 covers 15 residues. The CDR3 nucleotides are TGCGCCAGCAGCTTGGTACAGGGCGGTGGTTCACCCCTCCACTTT. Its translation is CASSLVQGGGSPLHF.

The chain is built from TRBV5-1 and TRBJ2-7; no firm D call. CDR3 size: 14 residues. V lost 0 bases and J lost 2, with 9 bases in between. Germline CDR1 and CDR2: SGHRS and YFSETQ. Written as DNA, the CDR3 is TGCGCCAGCAGCTTGGGGGCGGAGACCTACGAGCAGTACTTC. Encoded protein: CASSLGAETYEQYF.

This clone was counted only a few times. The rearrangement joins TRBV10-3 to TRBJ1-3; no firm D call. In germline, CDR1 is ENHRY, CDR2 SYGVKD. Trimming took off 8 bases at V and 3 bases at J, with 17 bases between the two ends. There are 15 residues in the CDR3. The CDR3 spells CAISVQTLIGNTIYF. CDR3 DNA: TGTGCCATCTCGGTCCAGACTCTAATTGGAAACACCATATATTTT.

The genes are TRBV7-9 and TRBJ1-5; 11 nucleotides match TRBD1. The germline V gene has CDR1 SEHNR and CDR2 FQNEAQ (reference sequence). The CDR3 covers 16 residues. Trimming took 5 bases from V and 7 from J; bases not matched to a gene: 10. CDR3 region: CASSPIPDRGHQPQHF. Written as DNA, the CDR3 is TGTGCCAGCAGCCCGATCCCGGACAGGGGGCACCAGCCCCAGCATTTT. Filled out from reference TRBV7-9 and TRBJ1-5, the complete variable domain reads DTGVSQNPRHKITKRGQNVTFRCDPISEHNRLYWYRQTLGQGPEFLTYFQNEAQLEKSRLLSDRFSAERPKGSFSTLEIQRTEQGDSAMYLCASSPIPDRGHQPQHFGDGTRLSIL.

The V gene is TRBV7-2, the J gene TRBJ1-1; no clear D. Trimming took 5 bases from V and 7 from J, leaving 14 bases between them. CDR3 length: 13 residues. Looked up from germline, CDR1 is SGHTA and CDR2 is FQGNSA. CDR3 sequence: CASSINPVGEAFF. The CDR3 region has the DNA TGTGCCAGCAGCATAAACCCTGTGGGTGAAGCTTTCTTT.